The T cell receptor (beta chain) described here comes from a study of control samples from healthy donors and cancer patients (dated by TCRdb to 2018 to 2020). Libraries were constructed by the immunoSEQ multiplex PCR assay. The source is immuneACCESS, and TCRdb retained only in-frame sequences with V and J called. Part of the clones is not carried over; for the studies checked, unresolved V genes explain less than half of this, and the remainder is unexplained. The sample table holds over 80,000 clones, of which 70% to 80% were seen once. Roughly 10% of the sample lies in the top ten. Taken from cysteine to phenylalanine, the CDR3 has 17 residues. The DNA shown is the 51-base CDR3, in frame from base 1. Relative to germline, V is 0 bases shorter and J is 1 base shorter, with 15 bases between their ends. Based on the germline V gene (reference sequence), the CDR1 and CDR2 sequences are LNHDA and SQIVND.

A word on this clone: Its specific antigen is unknown. One base away there is no much larger clone; base qualities are not given.

This receptor was obtained from a woman aged 25-40 years in good health. The V and J genes are TRBV19 and TRBJ1-2; the D gene is perhaps TRBD1, on 6 matching bases. The sequenced material came from blood. The CDR3 has the sequence CASSIDGQTTLNYGYTF. The DNA sequence reads TGTGCCAGTAGTATAGATGGACAGACAACTCTTAACTATGGCTACACCTTC.